This is a list of T cell receptor beta chains from one sample in a study of CD8 T cells in ankylosing spondylitis. TCRdb re-derived calls from the 5' RACE reads in MiXCR, one entry per CDR3 protein. The sample consists of roughly 35,000 distinct CDR3 sequences, under 15% of them appearing once. The sample was synovial fluid, either unsorted or a sorted T cell fraction (not recorded which). These receptors were obtained from a male donor with ankylosing spondylitis. Both conserved end residues are part of each CDR3.

v_call: TRBV20-1
cdr3_length: 16
cdr3_aa: CSARGLAGGDTGELFF

v_call: TRBV4-2
cdr3_length: 17
cdr3_aa: CASSQITGGGNTGELFF

v_call: TRBV4-3
cdr3_length: 16
cdr3_aa: CASSQDFPGEGDTQYF

v_call: TRBV7-3
cdr3_length: 13
cdr3_aa: CASSIRQGFEQFF

v_call: TRBV12-3/TRBV12-4
cdr3_length: 15
cdr3_aa: CASSLSGSNAGELFF

v_call: TRBV20-1
cdr3_length: 12
cdr3_aa: CSAWDSTYEQYF

v_call: TRBV27
cdr3_length: 15
cdr3_aa: CASSENTGGNTEAFF

v_call: TRBV7-9
cdr3_length: 16
cdr3_aa: CASSSSPLYRTPGYTF

v_call: TRBV28
cdr3_length: 15
cdr3_aa: CASSFPGTGANEQFF

v_call: TRBV12-3/TRBV12-4
cdr3_length: 14
cdr3_aa: CASSLVPTDEKLFF

v_call: TRBV20-1
cdr3_length: 15
cdr3_aa: CSARDAEDRGNEQFF

v_call: TRBV4-1
cdr3_length: 15
cdr3_aa: CASSQAGTGSYEQYF

v_call: TRBV5-6
cdr3_length: 13
cdr3_aa: CASSLGVLQPQHF

v_call: TRBV6-4
cdr3_length: 15
cdr3_aa: CASSALAGSTDTQYF

v_call: TRBV10-2
cdr3_length: 11
cdr3_aa: CASSFGDTQYF

v_call: TRBV27
cdr3_length: 13
cdr3_aa: CASLGTGGYEQYF

v_call: TRBV4-2
cdr3_length: 14
cdr3_aa: CASSQRSKWSPLHF

v_call: TRBV27
cdr3_length: 15
cdr3_aa: CASSLMDSSSYEQYF

v_call: TRBV3-1
cdr3_length: 14
cdr3_aa: CASSPWTSGYEQYF

v_call: TRBV5-1
cdr3_length: 16
cdr3_aa: CASSPRTGGPYNEQFF

v_call: TRBV19
cdr3_length: 13
cdr3_aa: CASSIKYSKEAFF

v_call: TRBV27
cdr3_length: 14
cdr3_aa: CASSGTGEMETQYF

v_call: TRBV7-9
cdr3_length: 14
cdr3_aa: CASSRDSPRETQYF

v_call: TRBV9
cdr3_length: 14
cdr3_aa: CASSSTGQIETQYF

v_call: TRBV10-3
cdr3_length: 15
cdr3_aa: CAISDVRLGTGELFF

v_call: TRBV3-1
cdr3_length: 13
cdr3_aa: CASGGNLGNIQYF

v_call: TRBV25-1
cdr3_length: 15
cdr3_aa: CASSGPSGARETQYF

v_call: TRBV7-9
cdr3_length: 13
cdr3_aa: CASSYHREETQYF

v_call: TRBV4-3
cdr3_length: 18
cdr3_aa: CASSRERSDRGSNQPQHF

v_call: TRBV6-2/TRBV6-3
cdr3_length: 16
cdr3_aa: CASSSGTSGHTGELFF

v_call: TRBV12-3/TRBV12-4
cdr3_length: 15
cdr3_aa: CASSPTPVSYNEQFF

v_call: TRBV6-2/TRBV6-3
cdr3_length: 14
cdr3_aa: CASRGRGPYNEQFF

v_call: TRBV7-2
cdr3_length: 14
cdr3_aa: CASSARGPNQPQHF

v_call: TRBV9
cdr3_length: 18
cdr3_aa: CASSVNLEGVTGANVLTF

v_call: TRBV6-4
cdr3_length: 17
cdr3_aa: CASSEGTGGANTGELFF

v_call: TRBV4-3
cdr3_length: 16
cdr3_aa: CASSQDYRRYVQPQHF

v_call: TRBV12-3/TRBV12-4
cdr3_length: 14
cdr3_aa: CASSSGQGLYEQYF

v_call: TRBV6-1
cdr3_length: 15
cdr3_aa: CASSEAGSGANVLTF